The 15 T cell receptor beta chains given below trace back to one sample, sequenced in a study of blood T cell repertoires in COVID-19. The protocol was immunoSEQ multiplex PCR, while the TCRdb copy is restricted to in-frame clones and leaves out a portion. The sample has fewer than 130,000 clones; around 74% are singletons. What was sequenced was peripheral blood. The receptors come from a woman aged 60-75 years with acute or convalescent COVID-19.

The V and J genes are TRBV7-8 and TRBJ2-7; 8 nucleotides agree with TRBD2. Unmatched junction bases numbered 11, after V lost 1 base and J lost 0 bases. The length of the CDR3 is 18 residues. The germline gives CDR1 SGHVS, CDR2 FQNEAQ. CDR3 in DNA: TGTGCCAGCAGCTTAGTGCTAACTAGCGGCGATCCCTCCTACGAGCAGTACTTC. Amino acids: CASSLVLTSGDPSYEQYF.

This chain links TRBV2 with TRBJ1-2; a weak D match, TRBD1 (5 bases). Germline lookup yields CDR1 SNHLY and CDR2 FYNNEI. The CDR3 covers 13 residues. Trimming pared 3 bases from V and 3 bases from J, leaving 8 bases between. For the CDR3, the DNA is TGTGCCAGCAGTGAGCGGGGGGACTATGGCTACACCTTC. Protein product: CASSERGDYGYTF.

This chain uses TRBV5-1 with TRBJ1-4; 7 positions match TRBD1. V shed 3 bases and J 5 bases; nucleotides not matched to a gene: 4. Germline V gives CDR1 SGHRS, CDR2 YFSETQ. There are 14 residues in the CDR3. The CDR3 loop reads CASSWPGQNEKLFF. The CDR3 DNA is TGCGCCAGCAGCTGGCCGGGACAGAATGAAAAACTGTTTTTT.

The chain recombines TRBV6-2 or TRBV6-3 with TRBJ2-5; 8 nucleotides match TRBD2. Germline V gene data show CDR1 as MNHEY and CDR2 as SVGEGT. With 4 bases clipped from V and 5 bases from J, the junction kept 9 bases outside the gene matches. This CDR3 region has 15 residues. This chain's CDR3 is CASSSGQRGLETQYF. The CDR3 nucleotides are TGTGCCAGCAGTTCCGGCCAGCGGGGGTTGGAGACCCAGTACTTC.

This chain joins TRBV2 and TRBJ1-2, with TRBD1 matching over 7 bases. Germline V gene data show CDR1 as SNHLY and CDR2 as FYNNEI. J was trimmed by 6 bases and V by 5 bases; bases with no gene match: 6. The CDR3 extends over 13 amino acids. CDR3 protein: CASSLTGWDGYTF. In nucleotides, the CDR3 is TGTGCCAGCAGTCTGACAGGGTGGGATGGCTACACCTTC.

V gene TRBV27 combines with J gene TRBJ1-5; 7 bases line up with TRBD1. Germline V gene lookup returns CDR1 MNHEY and CDR2 SMNVEV (reference sequence). J gave up 0 bases and V 5 bases, and 7 bases lay outside the gene matches. The CDR3 is 16 amino acids. The CDR3 region has the DNA TGTGCCAGCAGTCCTTTGGACAGGTATAGCAATCAGCCCCAGCATTTT. This sequence encodes CASSPLDRYSNQPQHF.

This chain joins TRBV3-1 (or the pseudogene TRBV3-2) and TRBJ2-5, with 10 bases identical to TRBD2. Germline values: CDR1 LGHDT, CDR2 YNNKEL (reference sequence). This CDR3 is 18 amino acids long. Trimming cost V 1 base and J 0 bases; bases outside gene matches: 8. The CDR3 sequence: CASSQVLAGGLYQETQYF. The DNA of the CDR3 is TGTGCCAGCAGCCAAGTATTAGCGGGGGGTTTGTACCAAGAGACCCAGTACTTC.

This clone came up a few times. CDR3 sequence (DNA): TGTGCCACCCGACAGGGGCCATCCGGGGATAACTATGGCTACACCTTC. This codes for CATRQGPSGDNYGYTF. The chain is built from TRBV5-5 and TRBJ1-2; 8 bases agree with TRBD1. CDR3 length: 16 residues. V lost 9 bases, J lost 1 base, and 14 bases stayed unmatched. The germline V gene has CDR1 SGHKS and CDR2 YYEKEE (reference sequence). The full variable domain, in which reference TRBV5-5 and TRBJ1-2 provide the parts outside the CDR3, is DAGVTQSPTHLIKTRGQQVTLRCSPISGHKSVSWYQQVLGQGPQFIFQYYEKEERGRGNFPDRFSARQFPNYSSELNVNALLLGDSALYLCATRQGPSGDNYGYTFGSGTRLTVV.

V and J are TRBV28 and TRBJ1-5; no clear D gene. V was shortened by 8 bases and J by 5 bases, with 22 bases between the two germline ends. The CDR3 totals 16 residues. Germline-derived CDR1 and CDR2 are MDHEN and SYDVKM. The CDR3 spells CASSHIPEGRDQPQHF. The CDR3 nucleotides are TGTGCCAGCTCCCACATTCCAGAGGGAAGGGATCAGCCCCAGCATTTT. Drawing the rest from reference TRBV28 and TRBJ1-5, the complete variable domain is DVKVTQSSRYLVKRTGEKVFLECVQDMDHENMFWYRQDPGLGLRLIYFSYDVKMKEKGDIPEGYSVSREKKERFSLILESASTNQTSMYLCASSHIPEGRDQPQHFGDGTRLSIL.

This clone was recorded at least ten times. The rearrangement joins TRBV5-4 to TRBJ1-2; 9 nucleotides align to TRBD1. The CDR3 spans 15 residues. Germline assignment: CDR1 SGHNT and CDR2 YYREEE (reference sequence). The V segment lost 1 base and the J segment 4 bases; nucleotides outside the gene matches: 5. CDR3 residues: CASSLPDRGRYGYTF. CDR3 bases: TGTGCCAGCAGCTTGCCGGACAGGGGCCGCTATGGCTACACCTTC.

CDR3 protein: CAISAGTDYEQYF. CDR3 bases: TGTGCCATCAGCGCCGGGACAGACTACGAGCAGTACTTC. This chain uses TRBV10-3 with TRBJ2-7, with TRBD1 identical over 7 bases. The ends lost 6 bases at V and 3 bases at J; junction bases unmatched: 5. The CDR3 loop spans 13 amino acids. Germline values: CDR1 ENHRY, CDR2 SYGVKD.

J is TRBJ2-2 and V is TRBV5-6, with a weak D call TRBD1 (5 bases). The CDR3 runs 16 residues. The germline V gene encodes CDR1 SGHDT and CDR2 YYEEEE. V was trimmed by 1 base and J by 6 bases, leaving 16 bases between them. The CDR3 bases are TGTGCCAGCAGCTTGATGTGGCAGGGTGGGGCCGGGGAGCTGTTTTTT. It specifies CASSLMWQGGAGELFF.

This chain uses TRBV4-3 with TRBJ2-7; 9 positions match TRBD1. The CDR3 sequence is 15 residues long. CDR1 is LGHNA and CDR2 is YSLEER in the germline V gene. Trimming at V came to 3 bases and at J to 3 bases, leaving 6 bases not matched to a gene. The CDR3 loop is CASSQGPGQGYEQYF. In DNA, the CDR3 is TGCGCCAGCAGCCAGGGGCCGGGACAGGGCTACGAGCAGTACTTC.

The chain is built from TRBV4-3 and TRBJ2-7, with a weak D call TRBD2 (5 bases). V was shortened by 3 bases and J by 5 bases, with 11 bases between the two germline ends. The length of the CDR3 is 13 residues. Germline V lookup: CDR1 LGHNA, CDR2 YSLEER. CDR3 coding DNA: TGCGCCAGCAGCCATCTCATCGGGAACGAGCAGTACTTC. Protein product: CASSHLIGNEQYF.

The V gene is TRBV7-2, the J gene TRBJ2-3; 8 nucleotides agree with TRBD2. V dropped 3 bases and J dropped 6; count of bases not matched to a gene: 11. Germline assignment: CDR1 SGHTA and CDR2 FQGNSA. The CDR3 covers 16 residues. The CDR3 sequence is CASSFGGRPLSDTQYF. DNA of the CDR3: TGTGCCAGCAGCTTTGGCGGGAGGCCCCTTTCGGATACGCAGTATTTT.